This TCR beta chain was sequenced during a study of CD8 T cells in Susac syndrome. V dropped 3 bases and J dropped 2 bases, with 16 bases sitting between them. CDR3 length: 16 amino acids. The germline gives CDR1 LGHNA, CDR2 YSLEER. RNA amounts of about 0.5 to 1 ug underwent reverse transcription with random hexamers. Each CDR3 protein gets one entry after TCRdb re-called the immunoSEQ multiplex PCR reads with MiXCR. Among more than 65,000 distinct CDR3 sequences listed, about 95% were seen once. The clonotype originates from a human donor with Susac syndrome. V usage is TRBV4-3 and J usage is TRBJ1-2; D not resolved. Sequenced material: CD8+ T cells from PBMCs. The CDR3 sequence: CASSQGLAAGNYGYTF. CDR3 DNA: TGCGCCAGCAGCCAGGGTCTAGCAGCGGGGAACTATGGCTACACCTTC.